These T cell receptor beta chains were read from a single sample in a study of beta chain features in type 1 diabetes. Method: immunoSEQ multiplex PCR; TCRdb's copy keeps in-frame clones and lacks some. Found here are 52,000 or so clones, 40% to 65% of them singletons; the top ten hold 2.6%. Sequenced: Tregs from blood. The receptors originated from a woman aged 40 to 50 with type 1 diabetes. Each CDR3 is given with its conserved first and last residue. A D gene is named only where the DNA matches it firmly. Only part of the rows carry a size: once, few, many, or a class if the clone is expanded.

. | TRBJ1-1 | . | TRBV5-1 | CASSLQLNTEAFF | TGCGCCAGCAGCTTACAGTTGAACACTGAAGCTTTCTTT
few | TRBJ1-3 | . | TRBV19 | CASSAVSSGNTIYF | TGTGCCAGTAGCGCGGTCTCCTCTGGAAACACCATATATTTT
. | TRBJ1-6 | TRBD1 | TRBV7-2 | CASSFGQGNNSPLHF | TGTGCCAGCAGCTTTGGACAGGGAAATAATTCACCCCTCCACTTT
few | TRBJ1-2 | . | TRBV7-3 | CASSQRPGQGLKGYTF | TGTGCCAGCAGCCAACGCCCCGGCCAGGGGTTAAAAGGCTACACCTTC
few | TRBJ2-1 | TRBD1 | TRBV7-2 | CASNRDRGPNEQFF | TGTGCCAGCAATAGGGACAGGGGGCCCAATGAGCAGTTCTTC
. | TRBJ2-5 | . | TRBV7-3 | CASSLIRGGETQYF | TGTGCCAGCAGCTTAATTAGGGGCGGAGAGACCCAGTACTTC
. | TRBJ2-7 | TRBD2 | TRBV7-9 | CASSSGLGAYEQYF | TGTGCCAGCAGCTCTGGACTAGGGGCCTACGAGCAGTACTTC
. | TRBJ2-5 | . | TRBV6-1 | CASSGPPGAGGETQYF | TGTGCCAGCAGTGGCCCCCCCGGGGCCGGGGGAGAGACCCAGTACTTC
. | TRBJ2-1 | . | TRBV9 | CASSANPLGGDEQFF | TGTGCCAGCAGCGCCAACCCCCTAGGCGGGGATGAGCAGTTCTTC
. | TRBJ2-1 | . | TRBV7-2 | CASSLVSQGRREQFF | TGTGCCAGCAGCTTAGTATCCCAGGGAAGGCGTGAGCAGTTCTTC
. | TRBJ2-5 | . | TRBV10-3 | CAISEYRDTLETQYF | TGTGCCATCAGTGAGTACAGAGACACACTAGAGACCCAGTACTTC
. | TRBJ1-4 | TRBD1 | TRBV28 | CASSSPDREAEKLFF | TGTGCCAGCAGTTCCCCGGACAGGGAGGCCGAAAAACTGTTTTTT
. | TRBJ2-7 | TRBD2 | TRBV9 | CASSVGSLGTSGSHEQYF | TGTGCCAGCAGCGTAGGAAGTCTTGGGACTAGCGGGAGTCACGAGCAGTACTTC
. | TRBJ1-2 | TRBD1 | TRBV6-4 | CASSAQAGGYGYTF | TGTGCCAGCAGTGCCCAAGCAGGGGGCTATGGCTACACCTTC
. | TRBJ2-3 | TRBD2 | TRBV7-2 | CASSLGPSSGGSDTQYF | TGTGCCAGCAGCTTAGGTCCGTCTAGCGGGGGGTCAGATACGCAGTATTTT
once | TRBJ2-7 | TRBD2 | TRBV5-1 | CASSLGLAGGLTYEQYF | TGCGCCAGCAGCTTGGGACTAGCGGGCGGACTGACCTACGAGCAGTACTTC
. | TRBJ2-7 | TRBD2 | TRBV7-9 | CASSAAGGTSEQYF | TGTGCCAGCAGCGCAGCGGGGGGCACCTCCGAGCAGTACTTC